Detailed here is one T cell receptor (beta chain). Antigen: not known. This specimen belongs to a study of shared clonotypes between healthy human individuals. Points from the study as a whole: Naive subsets generally had larger estimated richness than memory subsets.

Germline assignment: CDR1 MNHEY and CDR2 SMNVEV (reference sequence). This CDR3 spans 14 amino acids. Trimming shortened V by 1 base and J by 6 bases, and 9 bases separated the two germline ends. Libraries were prepared by immunoSEQ multiplex PCR; TCRdb keeps only in-frame clonotypes and omits some of them. The sample holds 550,000 to 800,000 clones, 80% to 95% seen once. Sequencing was done on a sample of memory CD8+ T cells from PBMCs. Subset reported: CD45RO+ cells pooled with CCR7-negative TemRA cells. The source is a man between 18 and 35 years old in good health. Some clones in this sample may be carry-over from other donors' samples. V and J are TRBV27 and TRBJ1-4; D remains unclear. The CDR3: CASSLYGPYEKLFF. For the CDR3, the DNA is TGTGCCAGCAGTTTATACGGGCCGTATGAAAAACTGTTTTTT. Looking up the rest from reference TRBV27 and TRBJ1-4 gives the full variable domain: EAQVTQNPRYLITVTGKKLTVTCSQNMNHEYMSWYRQDPGLGLRQIYYSMNVEVTDKGDVPEGYKVSRKEKRNFPLILESPSPNQTSLYFCASSLYGPYEKLFFGSGTQLSVL.